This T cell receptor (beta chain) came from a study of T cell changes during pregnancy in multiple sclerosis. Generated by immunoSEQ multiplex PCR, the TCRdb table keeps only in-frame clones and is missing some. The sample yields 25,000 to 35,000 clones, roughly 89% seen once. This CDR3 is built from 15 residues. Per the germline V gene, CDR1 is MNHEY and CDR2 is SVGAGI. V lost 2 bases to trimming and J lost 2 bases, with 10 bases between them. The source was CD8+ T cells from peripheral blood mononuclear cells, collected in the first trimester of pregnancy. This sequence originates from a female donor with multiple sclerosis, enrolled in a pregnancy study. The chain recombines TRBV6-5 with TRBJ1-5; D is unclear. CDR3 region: CASSYGGDGNQPQHF. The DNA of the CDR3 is TGTGCCAGCAGTTACGGCGGTGATGGCAATCAGCCCCAGCATTTT.